The 5 T cell receptor beta chains below come from one sample, sequenced in a study of response to subunit inactivated influenza vaccine. Each CDR3 protein is one row after TCRdb ran MiXCR on the RT-PCR reads. Among hundreds of thousands of distinct CDR3 sequences listed, less than 25% were seen once. Sequences were derived from PBMCs from blood, sampled less than 22 months after vaccination. The receptors stem from a man aged 45 to 70 who received an inactivated influenza vaccine.

CDR3 coding DNA: TGTGCCAGCAGACACCCTCGTACCGGGACAGGGGCTGTTTATGAGCAGTTCTTC. It translates to CASRHPRTGTGAVYEQFF. The rearrangement joins TRBV28 to TRBJ2-1; TRBD1 agrees at 10 bases. The CDR3 length is 18 residues. The J segment lost 8 bases and the V segment lost 6 bases, leaving 19 bases of the junction unmatched. Germline CDR1 MDHEN, CDR2 SYDVKM.

The chain uses TRBV5-6 and TRBJ1-1; weak D call: TRBD1 (6 bases). V lost 2 bases to trimming and J lost 7 bases, with 12 bases between them. The CDR3 extends over 13 amino acids. Germline CDR1 is SGHDT and CDR2 is YYEEEE. The CDR3 DNA reads as TGTGCCAGCAGCTTCCGAGGGGGTGGTGAAGCTTTCTTT. It codes for CASSFRGGGEAFF.

The V call is TRBV12-3 or TRBV12-4, the J call TRBJ1-1; 10 bases align to TRBD1. The CDR3 is 14 amino acids. The J segment lost 4 bases and the V segment lost 6 bases, leaving 5 bases of the junction unmatched. Here the CDR3 reads CASRAGTGATEAFF. The CDR3 DNA sequence: TGTGCCAGCAGGGCCGGGACAGGGGCCACTGAAGCTTTCTTT.

The chain joins TRBV6-6 to TRBJ1-1; D may be TRBD1 (5 bases). The V gene's germline CDR1 is MNHNY and CDR2 SVGAGI (reference sequence). This CDR3 contains 13 residues. V was clipped by 2 bases and J by 5 bases, with 9 bases between them. The CDR3 bases are TGTGCCAGCAGTTACGGAACAGGTACTGAAGCTTTCTTT. As protein: CASSYGTGTEAFF.

The chain carries TRBV10-3 and TRBJ2-7; TRBD2 aligns across 8 bases. Germline V gene lookup returns CDR1 ENHRY and CDR2 SYGVKD. The CDR3 is made up of 18 amino acids. With 2 bases clipped from V and 4 bases from J, the junction kept 16 bases outside the gene matches. Here the CDR3 DNA reads TGTGCCATCAGTGAGCACGTTCCGGGACTAGGCTCCCAGTACGAGCAGTACTTC. Translation: CAISEHVPGLGSQYEQYF.